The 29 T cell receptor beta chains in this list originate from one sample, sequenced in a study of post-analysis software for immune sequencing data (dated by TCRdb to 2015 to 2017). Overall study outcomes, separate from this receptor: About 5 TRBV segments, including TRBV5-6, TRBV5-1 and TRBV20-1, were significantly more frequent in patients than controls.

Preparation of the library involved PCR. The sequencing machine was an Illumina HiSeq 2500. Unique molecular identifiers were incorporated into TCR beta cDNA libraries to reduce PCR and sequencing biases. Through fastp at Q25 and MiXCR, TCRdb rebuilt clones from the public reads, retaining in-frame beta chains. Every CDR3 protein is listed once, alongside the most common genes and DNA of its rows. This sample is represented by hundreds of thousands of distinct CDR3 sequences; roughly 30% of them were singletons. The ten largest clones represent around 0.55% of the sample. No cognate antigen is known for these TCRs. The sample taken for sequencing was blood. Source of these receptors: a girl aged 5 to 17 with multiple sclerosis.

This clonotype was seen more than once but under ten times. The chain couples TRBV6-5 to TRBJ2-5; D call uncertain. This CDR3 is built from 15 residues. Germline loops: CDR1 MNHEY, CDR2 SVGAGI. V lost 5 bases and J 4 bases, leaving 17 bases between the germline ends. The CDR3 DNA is TGTGCCAGCAGTCCCCCCGGTAGAGTCCGAGAGACCCAGTACTTC. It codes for CASSPPGRVRETQYF.

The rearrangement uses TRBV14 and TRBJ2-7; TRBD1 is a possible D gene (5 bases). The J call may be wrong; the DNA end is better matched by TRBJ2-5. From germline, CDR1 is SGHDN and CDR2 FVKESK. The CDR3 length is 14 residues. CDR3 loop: CASSQAKGSETQYF. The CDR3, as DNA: TGTGCCAGCAGCCAAGCCAAGGGGTCGGAGACCCAGTACTTC.

The DNA for the CDR3 is TGCAGTGCTAAGGGTAGTGTGGGGCGGAATTCACCCCTCCACTTT. Protein product: CSAKGSVGRNSPLHF. This sequence joins TRBV20-1 and TRBJ1-6; tentative D call: TRBD1 (5 bases). Germline loops: CDR1 DFQATT, CDR2 SNEGSKA (reference sequence). Trimming removed 4 bases from V and 7 bases from J, with 17 bases in between. The CDR3 is made up of 15 amino acids.

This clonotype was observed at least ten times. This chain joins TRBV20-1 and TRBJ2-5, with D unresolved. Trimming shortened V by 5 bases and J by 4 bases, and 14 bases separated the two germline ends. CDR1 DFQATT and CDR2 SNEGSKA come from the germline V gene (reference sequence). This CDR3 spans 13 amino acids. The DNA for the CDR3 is TGCAGTGCTCTAGTGATAGTGGGAGAGACCCAGTACTTC. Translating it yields CSALVIVGETQYF.

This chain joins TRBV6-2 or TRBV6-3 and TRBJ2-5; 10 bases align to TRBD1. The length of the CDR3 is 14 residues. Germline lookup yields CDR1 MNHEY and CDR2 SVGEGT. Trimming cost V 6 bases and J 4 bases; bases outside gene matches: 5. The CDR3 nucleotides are TGTGCCAGCAGGGGGACAGGGGATGGAGAGACCCAGTACTTC. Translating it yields CASRGTGDGETQYF.

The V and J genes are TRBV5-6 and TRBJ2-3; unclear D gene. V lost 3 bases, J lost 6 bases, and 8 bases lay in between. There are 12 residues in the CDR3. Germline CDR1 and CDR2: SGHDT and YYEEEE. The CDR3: CASSSRRDTQYF. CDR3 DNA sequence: TGTGCCAGCAGCTCACGTAGGGATACGCAGTATTTT.

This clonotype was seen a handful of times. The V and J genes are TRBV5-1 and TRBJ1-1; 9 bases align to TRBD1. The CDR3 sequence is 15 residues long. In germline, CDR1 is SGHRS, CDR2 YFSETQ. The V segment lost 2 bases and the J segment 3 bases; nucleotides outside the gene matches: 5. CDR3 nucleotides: TGCGCCAGCAGCTTTCGTAGGACAGGGGACACTGAAGCTTTCTTT. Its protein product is CASSFRRTGDTEAFF.

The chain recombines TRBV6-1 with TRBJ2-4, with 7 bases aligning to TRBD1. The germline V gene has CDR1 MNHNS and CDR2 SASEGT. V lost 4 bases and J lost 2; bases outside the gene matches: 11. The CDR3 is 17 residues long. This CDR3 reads CASSGFPRGITKNIQYF. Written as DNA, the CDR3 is TGTGCCAGCAGTGGATTCCCCAGGGGGATAACCAAAAACATTCAGTACTTC.

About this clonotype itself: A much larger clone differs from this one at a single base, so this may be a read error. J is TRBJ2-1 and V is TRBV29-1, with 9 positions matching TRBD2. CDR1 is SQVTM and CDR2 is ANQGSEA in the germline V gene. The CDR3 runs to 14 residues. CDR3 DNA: TGCAGCGTTGCGGCGGGAGGGGTATACAATGAGCGGTTCTTC. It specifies CSVAAGGVYNERFF.

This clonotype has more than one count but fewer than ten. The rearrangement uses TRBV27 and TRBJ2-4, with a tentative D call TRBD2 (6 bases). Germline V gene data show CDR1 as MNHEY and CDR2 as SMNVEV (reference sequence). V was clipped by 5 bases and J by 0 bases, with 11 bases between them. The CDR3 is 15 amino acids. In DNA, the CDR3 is TGTGCCAGCAGTGCGCAGGGACTAGCCAAAAACATTCAGTACTTC. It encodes CASSAQGLAKNIQYF.

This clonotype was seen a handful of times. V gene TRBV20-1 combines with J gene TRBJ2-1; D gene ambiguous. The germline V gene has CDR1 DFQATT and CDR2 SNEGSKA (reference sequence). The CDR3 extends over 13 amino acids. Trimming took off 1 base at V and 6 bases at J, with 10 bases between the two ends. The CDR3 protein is CSARVARPNEQFF. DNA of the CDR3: TGCAGTGCTAGAGTAGCCCGACCCAATGAGCAGTTCTTC.

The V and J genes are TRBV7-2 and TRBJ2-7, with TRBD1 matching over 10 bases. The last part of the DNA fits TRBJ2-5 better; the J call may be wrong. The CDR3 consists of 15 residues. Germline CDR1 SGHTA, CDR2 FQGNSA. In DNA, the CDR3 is TGTGCCAGCAGGGCGACAGGGGGCCGGCAAGAGACCCAGTACTTC. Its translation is CASRATGGRQETQYF.

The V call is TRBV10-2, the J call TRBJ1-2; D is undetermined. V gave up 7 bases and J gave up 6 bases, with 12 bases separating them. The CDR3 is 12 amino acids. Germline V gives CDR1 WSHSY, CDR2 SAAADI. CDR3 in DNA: TGCGCCAGCACCAACAGCGGGCATGGCTACACCTTC. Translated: CASTNSGHGYTF.

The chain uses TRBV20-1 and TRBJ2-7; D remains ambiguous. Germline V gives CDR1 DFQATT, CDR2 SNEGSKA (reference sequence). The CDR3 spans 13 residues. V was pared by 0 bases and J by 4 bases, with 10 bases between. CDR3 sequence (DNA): TGCAGTGCTAGAGATGCGACCAAGTACGAGCAGTACTTC. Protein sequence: CSARDATKYEQYF.

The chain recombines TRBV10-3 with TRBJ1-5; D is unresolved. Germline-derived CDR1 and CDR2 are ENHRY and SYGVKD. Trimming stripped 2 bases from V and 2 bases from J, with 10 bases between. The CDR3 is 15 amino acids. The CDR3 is CAISETSGGNQPQHF. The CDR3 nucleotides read TGTGCCATCAGTGAGACGAGCGGGGGCAATCAGCCCCAGCATTTT.

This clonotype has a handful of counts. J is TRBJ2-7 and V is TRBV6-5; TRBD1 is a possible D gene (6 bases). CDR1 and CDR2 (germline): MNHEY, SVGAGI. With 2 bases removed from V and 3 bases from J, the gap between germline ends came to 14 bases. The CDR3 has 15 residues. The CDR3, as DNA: TGTGCCAGCAGTTACGGAAACAGGGTGGGCTACGAGCAGTACTTC. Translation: CASSYGNRVGYEQYF.

This CDR3 reads CSEYSTDTQYF. The CDR3 nucleotides are TGCAGCGAGTACAGCACAGATACGCAGTATTTT. V usage is TRBV29-1 and J usage is TRBJ2-3, with D hard to call. The CDR3 has 11 amino acids. The germline V gene encodes CDR1 SQVTM and CDR2 ANQGSEA. The V end was cut by 7 bases, the J end by 0 bases, with 5 bases between.

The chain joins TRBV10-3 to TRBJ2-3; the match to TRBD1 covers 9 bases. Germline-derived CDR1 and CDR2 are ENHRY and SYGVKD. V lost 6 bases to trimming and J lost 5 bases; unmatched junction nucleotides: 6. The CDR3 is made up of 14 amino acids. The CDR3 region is CAISQDRGGDTQYF. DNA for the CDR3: TGTGCCATCAGCCAAGACAGGGGGGGAGATACGCAGTATTTT.

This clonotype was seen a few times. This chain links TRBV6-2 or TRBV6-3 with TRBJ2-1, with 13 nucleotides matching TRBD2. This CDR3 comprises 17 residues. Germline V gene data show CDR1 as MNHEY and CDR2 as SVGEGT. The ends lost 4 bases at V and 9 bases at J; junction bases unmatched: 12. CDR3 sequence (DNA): TGTGCCAGCAGTTCCCCCGGCGGGACTAGCGGGATCGGTGAGCAGTTCTTC. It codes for CASSSPGGTSGIGEQFF.

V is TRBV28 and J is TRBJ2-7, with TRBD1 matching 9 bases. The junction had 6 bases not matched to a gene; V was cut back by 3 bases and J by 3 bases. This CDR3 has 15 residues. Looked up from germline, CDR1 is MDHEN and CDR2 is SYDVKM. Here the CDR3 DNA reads TGTGCCAGCAGTTTGCTTGGACAGGGGCTCTACGAGCAGTACTTC. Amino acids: CASSLLGQGLYEQYF.

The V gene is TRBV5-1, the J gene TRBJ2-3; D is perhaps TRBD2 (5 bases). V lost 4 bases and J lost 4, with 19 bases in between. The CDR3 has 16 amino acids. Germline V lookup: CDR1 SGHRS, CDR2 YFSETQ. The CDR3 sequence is CASSRQSGTTSDTQYF. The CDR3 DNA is TGCGCCAGCAGCCGCCAGAGCGGAACTACCTCAGATACGCAGTATTTT.

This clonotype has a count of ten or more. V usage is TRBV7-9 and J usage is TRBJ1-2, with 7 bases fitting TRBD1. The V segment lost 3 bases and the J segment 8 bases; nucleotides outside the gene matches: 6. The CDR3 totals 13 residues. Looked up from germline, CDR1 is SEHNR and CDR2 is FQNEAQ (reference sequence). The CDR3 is CASSFDRAKGYTF. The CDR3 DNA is TGTGCCAGCAGCTTCGACAGGGCTAAGGGCTACACCTTC.

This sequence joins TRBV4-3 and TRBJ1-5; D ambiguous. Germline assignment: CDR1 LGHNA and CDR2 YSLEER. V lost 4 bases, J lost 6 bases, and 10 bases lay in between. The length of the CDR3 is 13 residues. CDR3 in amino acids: CASSPRGSQPQHF. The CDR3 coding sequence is TGCGCCAGCAGCCCTCGTGGGAGTCAGCCCCAGCATTTT.

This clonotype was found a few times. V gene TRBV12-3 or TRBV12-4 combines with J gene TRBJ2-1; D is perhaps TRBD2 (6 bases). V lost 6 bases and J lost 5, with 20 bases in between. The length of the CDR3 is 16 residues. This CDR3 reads CASSSRGLPVNNEQFF. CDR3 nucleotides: TGTGCCAGCAGCTCAAGGGGACTGCCGGTAAACAATGAGCAGTTCTTC.

CDR3 nucleotide sequence: TGTGCCATCAGCCCTTGGGGGAGGAACAATGAGCAGTTCTTC. This codes for CAISPWGRNNEQFF. The chain employs TRBV10-3 and TRBJ2-1, with D maybe TRBD2 (6 bases). Germline CDR1 reads ENHRY; CDR2 reads SYGVKD. The CDR3 has 14 amino acids. V lost 6 bases to trimming and J lost 5 bases, with 14 bases between them.

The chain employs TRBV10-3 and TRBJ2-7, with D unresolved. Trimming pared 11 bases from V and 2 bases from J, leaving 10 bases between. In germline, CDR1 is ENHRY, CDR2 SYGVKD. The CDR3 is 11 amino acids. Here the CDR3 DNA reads TGTGCCGCAAAATCCACCTACGAGCAGTACTTC. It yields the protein CAAKSTYEQYF.

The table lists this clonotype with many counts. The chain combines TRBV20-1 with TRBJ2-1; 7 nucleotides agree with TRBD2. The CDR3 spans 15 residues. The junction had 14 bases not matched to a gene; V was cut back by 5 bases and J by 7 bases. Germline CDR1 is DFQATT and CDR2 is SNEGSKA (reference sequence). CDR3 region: CSAGPSAGVQNEQFF. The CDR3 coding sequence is TGCAGTGCTGGACCTAGCGCGGGAGTACAGAATGAGCAGTTCTTC.

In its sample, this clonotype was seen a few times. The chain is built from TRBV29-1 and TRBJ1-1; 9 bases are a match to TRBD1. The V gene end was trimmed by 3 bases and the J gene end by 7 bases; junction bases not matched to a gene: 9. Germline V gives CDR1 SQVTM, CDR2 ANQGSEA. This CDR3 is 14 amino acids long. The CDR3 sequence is CSVDTVGQGIEAFF. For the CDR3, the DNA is TGCAGCGTTGATACAGTAGGACAGGGGATTGAAGCTTTCTTT.

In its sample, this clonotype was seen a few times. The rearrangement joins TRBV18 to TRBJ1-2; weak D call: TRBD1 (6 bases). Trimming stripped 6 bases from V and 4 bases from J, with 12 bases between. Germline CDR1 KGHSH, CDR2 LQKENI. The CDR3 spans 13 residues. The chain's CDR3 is CASSRDKRYGYTF. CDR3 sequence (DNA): TGTGCCAGCTCTCGGGACAAACGCTATGGCTACACCTTC.